This T cell receptor (beta chain) was captured by sequencing in a study of tumor-infiltrating lymphocytes in primary liver carcinoma. A primer matching the constant region was used to make TCR beta cDNA from 500 to 600 ng of total RNA. Amplification in three nested multiplex PCR rounds with slightly modified ARM-PCR gave rise to TCR beta libraries. Primers for the first two PCR rounds were TRBV1-TRBV30 forward primers and a C-beta reverse primer (10 cycles per round). TCRdb analysed the multiplex PCR reads with MiXCR anew, one entry per CDR3 protein. The sample contains about 92,000 distinct CDR3 sequences, approximately 72% of which appear only once. RNA and DNA were co-extracted from roughly 20-30 mg of unsorted bulk tissue. The CDR3 extends over 17 amino acids. Looked up from germline, CDR1 is SEHNR and CDR2 is FQNEAQ (reference sequence). J was trimmed by 8 bases and V by 3 bases; bases with no gene match: 13.

The source is a man in his forties or fifties with primary liver carcinoma and hepatitis B virus infection. Sequenced material: tumor-adjacent normal liver tissue. The V and J genes are TRBV7-9 and TRBJ2-1; 10 positions agree with TRBD2. The CDR3 nucleotides read TGTGCCAGCAGCTTCCCTGCGGCTAGCGGGGGATTCGATGAGCAGTTCTTC. It is translated as CASSFPAASGGFDEQFF.